The next 17 T cell receptor beta chains were all read from a single sample in a study of T cells in Graves' hyperthyroidism and ophthalmopathy. RNA transcripts provided the source from which TCR beta CDR3 regions were amplified. In the first-round RT-PCR of the TCR CDR3, the HTBI primer set was used. TCRdb re-derived calls from the multiplex PCR reads in MiXCR, one entry per CDR3 protein. The data show around 690,000 distinct CDR3 sequences, less than 25% seen once. Sequencing was performed on blood. Receptors originate from a man younger than 45 with Graves' ophthalmopathy.

This clonotype has just a few counts. The chain links TRBV6-1 to TRBJ2-1; TRBD2 might be the D (5 bases). Per germline, CDR1 MNHNS and CDR2 SASEGT. The CDR3 is 12 amino acids. V dropped 6 bases and J dropped 10 bases, with 13 bases sitting between them. Here the CDR3 reads CASRGSPGEQFF. CDR3 sequence (DNA): TGTGCCAGCAGGGGGTCCCCGGGGGAGCAGTTCTTC.

This chain links TRBV10-3 with TRBJ2-1; D unclear. The germline gives CDR1 ENHRY, CDR2 SYGVKD. The CDR3 extends over 12 amino acids. V was trimmed by 9 bases and J by 9 bases, leaving 15 bases between them. This chain's CDR3 is CAIRSLQVEQFF. The CDR3 nucleotides are TGTGCCATTCGTTCACTCCAGGTTGAGCAGTTCTTC.

This chain connects TRBV18 to TRBJ2-1; TRBD1 matches 8 bases. CDR1 is KGHSH, CDR2 LQKENI, per germline. The junction had 7 bases not matched to a gene; V was cut back by 5 bases and J by 4 bases. The CDR3 covers 15 residues. The CDR3 spells CASSRDRGAYNEQFF. The CDR3 DNA reads TGTGCCAGCTCAAGAGACAGGGGCGCTTACAATGAGCAGTTCTTC.

This clonotype was detected a few times. Just one base apart from a much larger clone, this may be a read error. The chain couples TRBV12-3 or TRBV12-4 to TRBJ2-3; possible D gene TRBD1, 5 bases. The CDR3 length is 15 residues. The CDR3 here is CASSLLSVGTGTQYF. CDR3 bases: TGTGCCAGCAGTTTATTGTCGGTGGGCACAGGTACGCAGTATTTT.

The J gene is TRBJ2-1, the V gene TRBV3-1; D may be TRBD2 (6 bases). Germline loops: CDR1 LGHDT, CDR2 YNNKEL (reference sequence). Trimming took off 4 bases at V and 2 bases at J, with 9 bases between the two ends. This CDR3 comprises 14 residues. DNA for the CDR3: TGTGCCAGCAGCCGGATAGCGGCCTACAATGAGCAGTTCTTC. Translation gives CASSRIAAYNEQFF.

The sample holds a few counts of this clonotype. The J gene is TRBJ1-1, the V gene TRBV7-9; 7 bases fit TRBD1. With V trimmed by 1 base and J by 1 base, 18 bases remained unmatched. Germline CDR1 and CDR2: SEHNR and FQNEAQ (reference sequence). The CDR3 has 20 amino acids. The CDR3, as DNA: TGTGCCAGCAGCTTAGTTCGTTCAGGGGGTCTACCTGAGGAGAACACTGAAGCTTTCTTT. It yields the protein CASSLVRSGGLPEENTEAFF.

The rearrangement joins TRBV11-1 to TRBJ2-2; a possible D gene is TRBD2 (7 bases). V was cut by 9 bases and J by 0 bases, with 17 bases left in between. This CDR3 contains 16 residues. Germline CDR1 is SGHAT and CDR2 is FQDESV (reference sequence). The CDR3 spells CASNSGGPTNTGELFF. DNA for the CDR3: TGTGCCAGTAACTCCGGGGGGCCTACGAACACCGGGGAGCTGTTTTTT.

At least ten counts were recorded for this clonotype. The chain joins TRBV11-2 to TRBJ1-1, with TRBD1 identical over 8 bases. In germline, CDR1 is SGHAT, CDR2 FQNNGV. J lost 2 bases, V lost 5 bases, and 7 bases had no gene match. This CDR3 spans 15 amino acids. The chain's CDR3 is CASSLKGTGNTEAFF. The CDR3 DNA sequence: TGTGCCAGCAGCCTAAAGGGGACAGGTAACACTGAAGCTTTCTTT.

This clonotype was observed many times. The rearrangement links TRBV2 to TRBJ2-7; 7 positions agree with TRBD2. The trim removed 8 bases at V and 3 bases at J, leaving 7 bases unmatched. CDR3 length: 13 residues. CDR1 is SNHLY, CDR2 FYNNEI, per germline. CDR3 sequence reads: CASGGSGIYEQYF. The CDR3, as DNA: TGTGCCAGCGGCGGAAGCGGGATCTACGAGCAGTACTTC.

This clonotype has just a few counts. The V call is TRBV27, the J call TRBJ2-7; D unclear. V was clipped by 3 bases and J by 3 bases, with 9 bases between them. Germline loops: CDR1 MNHEY, CDR2 SMNVEV (reference sequence). The CDR3 consists of 13 residues. CDR3 DNA sequence: TGTGCCAGCAGTTTTTCCGTGTACTACGAGCAGTACTTC. Protein: CASSFSVYYEQYF.

This clonotype was detected ten times or more. This chain connects TRBV7-9 to TRBJ2-1; either TRBD1 or TRBD2 may fit D (5 bases each). Germline CDR1 SEHNR, CDR2 FQNEAQ (reference sequence). The CDR3 contains 14 residues. V was cut by 3 bases and J by 9 bases, with 15 bases left in between. CDR3 amino acids: CASSFGTAIPEQFF. The CDR3 bases are TGTGCCAGCAGCTTTGGGACGGCTATCCCTGAGCAGTTCTTC.

This chain joins TRBV2 and TRBJ2-3; D is perhaps TRBD1 or TRBD2 (5 bases each). Trimming took off 8 bases at V and 1 base at J, with 13 bases between the two ends. The CDR3 is 14 amino acids. Germline lookup yields CDR1 SNHLY and CDR2 FYNNEI. CDR3 sequence reads: CASAMRGGTDTQYF. The CDR3 coding sequence is TGTGCCAGCGCTATGAGGGGTGGCACAGATACGCAGTATTTT.

This clonotype was observed many times. The chain recombines TRBV3-1 with TRBJ2-7, with D perhaps being TRBD1 or TRBD2 (5 bases each). The length of the CDR3 is 14 residues. Deletions cut 6 bases from V and 5 bases from J, with 17 bases between. Germline loops: CDR1 LGHDT, CDR2 YNNKEL (reference sequence). The CDR3 here is CASRLAGTTHEQYF. The CDR3 DNA follows: TGTGCCAGCAGATTAGCCGGGACCACCCACGAGCAGTACTTC.

There are many counts of this clonotype. This sequence joins TRBV3-1 and TRBJ2-2, with 11 bases that match TRBD1. Germline CDR1 and CDR2: LGHDT and YNNKEL (reference sequence). The CDR3 totals 17 residues. Trimming removed 4 bases from V and 5 bases from J; junction bases left unmatched: 9. As DNA, the CDR3 is TGTGCCAGCAGCCCCCAGGACAGGGGGCGATATACCGGGGAGCTGTTTTTT. Translation: CASSPQDRGRYTGELFF.

This clonotype was recorded a few times. The chain combines TRBV10-3 with TRBJ2-7; D unclear. Trimming pared 4 bases from V and 3 bases from J, leaving 10 bases between. Germline assignment: CDR1 ENHRY and CDR2 SYGVKD. The CDR3 is made up of 13 amino acids. CDR3: CAISVQANYEQYF. The CDR3 region has the DNA TGTGCCATCAGTGTTCAGGCTAACTACGAGCAGTACTTC.

In regard to this clonotype: This could be a read error, since a much larger clone is one nucleotide away. The rearrangement links TRBV5-1 to TRBJ2-3; D is possibly TRBD2 (6 bases). The CDR3 covers 15 residues. V lost 5 bases and J 2 bases, leaving 15 bases between the germline ends. Germline V lookup: CDR1 SGHRS, CDR2 YFSETQ. The CDR3 protein is CASSGSQRATDTQYF. The CDR3 DNA reads TGCGCCAGCAGTGGGTCCCAGCGGGCCACAGATACGCAGTATTTT.

This clonotype has at least ten counts. The chain employs TRBV2 and TRBJ2-7; no definite D call. The length of the CDR3 is 13 residues. Germline CDR1 SNHLY, CDR2 FYNNEI. Trimming cost V 7 bases and J 2 bases, with 12 bases left between them. The DNA of the CDR3 is TGTGCCAGCACGCCGGACGGAACCTACGAGCAGTACTTC. Its translation is CASTPDGTYEQYF.